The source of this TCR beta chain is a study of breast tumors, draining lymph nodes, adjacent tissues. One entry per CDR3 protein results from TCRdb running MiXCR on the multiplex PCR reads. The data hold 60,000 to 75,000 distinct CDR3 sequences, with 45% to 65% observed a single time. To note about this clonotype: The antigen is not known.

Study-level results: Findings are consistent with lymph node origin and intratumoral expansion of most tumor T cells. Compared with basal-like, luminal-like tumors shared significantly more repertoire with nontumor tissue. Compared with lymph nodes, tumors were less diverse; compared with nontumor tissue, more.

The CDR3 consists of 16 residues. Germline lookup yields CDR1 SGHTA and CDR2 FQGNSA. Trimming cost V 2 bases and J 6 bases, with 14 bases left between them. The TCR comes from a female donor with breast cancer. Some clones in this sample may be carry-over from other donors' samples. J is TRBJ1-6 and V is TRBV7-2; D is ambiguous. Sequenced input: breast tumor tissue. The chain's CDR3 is CASSLSSRGSNSPLHF. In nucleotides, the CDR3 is TGTGCCAGCAGCTTATCGTCGCGAGGTAGTAATTCACCCCTCCACTTT.